The clone carrying this T cell receptor beta chain has at least ten counts. This sample is part of a study of Graves' ophthalmopathy and Graves' hyperthyroidism. The germline V gene has CDR1 MNHEY and CDR2 SMNVEV (reference sequence). This CDR3 is built from 15 residues. The V gene lost 10 bases and the J gene lost 0 bases, with 13 bases spanning the gap. Pregnant or lactating patients and those with other autoimmune diseases or uncontrolled infections were excluded. Investigators amplified TCR beta CDR3 regions from RNA transcripts. First-round RT-PCR employed HTBI primers, with a second-round multiplex PCR after it. TCRdb fed the multiplex PCR reads into MiXCR, producing one record per CDR3 protein. The sample consists of 500,000 to 700,000 distinct CDR3 sequences, about 20% of them appearing once.

The chain employs TRBV27 and TRBJ1-6; possibly TRBD1 for D (5 bases). Material: peripheral blood. The sequence came from a woman between 18 and 29 years old with stable Graves' hyperthyroidism. Some clones in this sample may be carry-over from other donors' samples. In nucleotides, the CDR3 is TGTGCCACGGGGACGGCTAGCTCCTATAATTCACCCCTCCACTTT. Translation gives CATGTASSYNSPLHF.